One sample yielded the 12 T cell receptor beta chains listed below, sequenced in a study of shared clonotypes between healthy human individuals. This table comes from immunoSEQ multiplex PCR, and its TCRdb copy is limited to in-frame clones, with some not included. Of approximately 530,000 clones in the sample, 90% to 97% were seen once. Sample: naive CD4+ T cells sorted from blood. The sample's subset: CD45RA+ positively selected. The receptor set was obtained from a woman aged 25 to 45 in good health.

In its sample, this clone was seen a few times. The chain couples TRBV2 to TRBJ2-3; D is possibly TRBD1 (6 bases). Per the germline V gene, CDR1 is SNHLY and CDR2 is FYNNEI. V lost 4 bases, J lost 2 bases, and 10 bases lay in between. The length of the CDR3 is 14 residues. CDR3 amino acids: CASSAGADTDTQYF. The CDR3 coding sequence is TGTGCCAGCAGTGCAGGGGCGGACACAGATACGCAGTATTTT.

This chain joins TRBV19 and TRBJ2-7; 7 nucleotides agree with TRBD2. The junction had 11 bases not matched to a gene; V was cut back by 6 bases and J by 0 bases. Germline V gives CDR1 LNHDA, CDR2 SQIVND (reference sequence). The length of the CDR3 is 16 residues. CDR3 loop: CASSLQLTSRSYEQYF. In DNA form, the CDR3 reads TGTGCCAGTAGCCTCCAGCTGACTAGCCGCTCCTACGAGCAGTACTTC.

V is TRBV15 and J is TRBJ2-4, with D hard to call. From germline, CDR1 is LNHNV and CDR2 YYDKDF (reference sequence). Trimming stripped 0 bases from V and 1 base from J, with 7 bases between. The CDR3 runs 15 residues. The DNA of the CDR3 is TGTGCCACCAGCAGAGATCGGTTGGCCAAAAACATTCAGTACTTC. Encoded protein: CATSRDRLAKNIQYF.

This chain connects TRBV2 to TRBJ1-4; 7 nucleotides align to TRBD1. CDR3 length: 15 amino acids. The J segment lost 3 bases and the V segment lost 6 bases, leaving 7 bases of the junction unmatched. Germline loops: CDR1 SNHLY, CDR2 FYNNEI. In DNA form, the CDR3 reads TGTGCCAGCAGCCGGGACAGCCATTCTAATGAAAAACTGTTTTTT. It is translated as CASSRDSHSNEKLFF.

The V and J genes are TRBV5-1 and TRBJ1-2, with TRBD1 matching 8 bases. From germline, CDR1 is SGHRS and CDR2 YFSETQ. Trimming removed 4 bases from V and 4 bases from J; junction bases left unmatched: 6. The CDR3 sequence is 14 residues long. The CDR3 nucleotides read TGCGCCAGCAGCGGATTAACAGGGGGCTATGGCTACACCTTC. Protein sequence: CASSGLTGGYGYTF.

The genes are TRBV28 and TRBJ1-1; the D gene is possibly TRBD1 (5 bases). With 5 bases removed from V and 3 bases from J, the gap between germline ends came to 16 bases. The CDR3 runs to 15 residues. CDR1 is MDHEN, CDR2 SYDVKM, per germline. For the CDR3, the DNA is TGTGCCAGCAGTGAGGCGGGGCTAGGGCACACTGAAGCTTTCTTT. Translation: CASSEAGLGHTEAFF. Complete variable domain (other parts from reference TRBV28 and TRBJ1-1): DVKVTQSSRYLVKRTGEKVFLECVQDMDHENMFWYRQDPGLGLRLIYFSYDVKMKEKGDIPEGYSVSREKKERFSLILESASTNQTSMYLCASSEAGLGHTEAFFGQGTRLTVV.

The rearrangement links TRBV2 to TRBJ2-3; D is perhaps TRBD1 or TRBD2 (5 bases each). This CDR3 has 15 amino acids. Germline CDR1 and CDR2: SNHLY and FYNNEI. The V end lost 5 bases, the J end lost 0 bases, and 12 bases lay between the germline ends. The CDR3 protein is CASSPQGPSTDTQYF. In DNA, the CDR3 is TGTGCCAGCAGTCCCCAGGGACCGAGCACAGATACGCAGTATTTT.

The chain couples TRBV27 to TRBJ2-1; 7 nucleotides agree with TRBD1. J was trimmed by 8 bases and V by 4 bases; bases with no gene match: 8. CDR1 and CDR2 from the germline V gene are MNHEY and SMNVEV (reference sequence). The CDR3 is made up of 14 amino acids. CDR3 nucleotides: TGTGCCAGCAGTTCCAGGGTCCAGGGGGATGAGCAGTTCTTC. Translated, it gives CASSSRVQGDEQFF.

This chain connects TRBV6-1 to TRBJ1-1; no definite D call. Germline CDR1 is MNHNS and CDR2 is SASEGT. CDR3 length: 13 residues. Between the trimmed V and J ends, which lost 3 bases and 9 bases, there was a span of 14 bases. This chain's CDR3 is CASSEEMKGKAFF. The CDR3 DNA reads TGTGCCAGCAGTGAGGAAATGAAGGGCAAAGCTTTCTTT.

The chain couples TRBV7-3 to TRBJ2-3, with 14 bases lining up with TRBD2. The ends lost 5 bases at V and 2 bases at J; junction bases unmatched: 9. Germline lookup yields CDR1 SGHTA and CDR2 FQGTGA. CDR3 length equals 18 residues. The CDR3 coding sequence is TGTGCCAGCAGCCCGGGACTAGCGGGAGCTGGGTACACAGATACGCAGTATTTT. Protein: CASSPGLAGAGYTDTQYF.

V gene TRBV19 combines with J gene TRBJ2-1, with D unresolved. Germline V gives CDR1 LNHDA, CDR2 SQIVND (reference sequence). V lost 0 bases and J lost 10, with 13 bases in between. The CDR3 loop spans 14 amino acids. The CDR3 DNA reads as TGTGCCAGTAGTATAGATGTTAGGATAGGCGAGCAGTTCTTC. Encoded protein: CASSIDVRIGEQFF.

The V and J genes are TRBV4-1 and TRBJ1-2; perhaps TRBD1 as D (5 bases). The CDR3 covers 18 residues. CDR1 is MGHRA, CDR2 YSYEKL, per germline. Deletions cut 3 bases from V and 3 bases from J, with 23 bases between. CDR3 in amino acids: CASSQHLKGRGLDYGYTF. The CDR3 region has the DNA TGCGCCAGCAGCCAGCACCTTAAAGGGAGGGGATTAGACTATGGCTACACCTTC.